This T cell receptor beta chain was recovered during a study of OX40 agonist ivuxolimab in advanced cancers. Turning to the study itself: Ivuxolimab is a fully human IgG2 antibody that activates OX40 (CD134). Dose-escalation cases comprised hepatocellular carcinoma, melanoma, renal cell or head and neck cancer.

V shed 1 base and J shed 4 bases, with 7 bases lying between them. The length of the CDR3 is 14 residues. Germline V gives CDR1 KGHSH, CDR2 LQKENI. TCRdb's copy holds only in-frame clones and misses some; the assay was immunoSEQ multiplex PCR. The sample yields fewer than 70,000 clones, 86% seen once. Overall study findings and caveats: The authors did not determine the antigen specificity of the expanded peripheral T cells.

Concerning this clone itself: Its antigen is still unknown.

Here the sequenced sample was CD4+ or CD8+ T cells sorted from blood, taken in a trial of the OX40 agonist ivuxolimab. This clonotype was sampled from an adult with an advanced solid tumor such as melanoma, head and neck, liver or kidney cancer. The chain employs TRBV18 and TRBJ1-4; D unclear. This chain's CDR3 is CASSPRADNEKLFF. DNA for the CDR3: TGTGCCAGCTCACCACGGGCCGATAATGAAAAACTGTTTTTT.